What follows describes a single T cell receptor (beta chain). Antigen specificity is unknown. This specimen comes from a study of shared clonotypes between healthy human individuals. The CDR3 is made up of 15 amino acids. Germline values: CDR1 SEHNR, CDR2 FQNEAQ (reference sequence). V lost 5 bases and J 1 base, leaving 13 bases between the germline ends. Study-level results: Rarefaction indicated that sorted-subset sequencing remained incomplete although depth was large. The study found lower generation probabilities in non-shared clonotypes than in those shared by all four donors.

TCRdb's table, derived via immunoSEQ multiplex PCR, lists solely in-frame clones and lacks some. Here the sample spans roughly 770,000 clones, approximately 96% being singletons. CD8 cells classed as naive were CD45RO-negative and positively selected for CCR7, excluding terminally differentiated effector memory CD45RA+ cells. The chain couples TRBV7-9 to TRBJ2-3; no clear D. Sequenced input: naive CD8+ T cells sorted from blood. This TCR came from a man younger than 45 in good health. This CDR3 is CASSQSPAGTDTQYF. DNA of the CDR3: TGTGCCAGCAGCCAATCTCCGGCCGGCACAGATACGCAGTATTTT.